The 30 T cell receptor beta chains reported below all come from one sample, sequenced in a study of T cell responses to AZD1222 COVID-19 vaccine. Sequencing was performed with immunoSEQ multiplex PCR; in TCRdb, only in-frame clones are kept and a portion is missing. Of 250,000 to 300,000 clones in the sample, approximately 94% were seen once. Here the sequenced sample was peripheral blood, taken 28 days after the second AZD1222 dose. The receptors derive from an adult who received the AZD1222 COVID-19 vaccine.

The chain joins TRBV11-2 to TRBJ2-1; D assignment may be TRBD1 or TRBD2 (5 bases each). V was clipped by 3 bases and J by 9 bases, with 12 bases between them. The CDR3 loop spans 13 amino acids. Germline V lookup: CDR1 SGHAT, CDR2 FQNNGV. DNA for the CDR3: TGTGCCAGCAGCTTCGGGACGGTCGGTGAGCAGTTCTTC. Its translation: CASSFGTVGEQFF.

This clone has a single count. This chain connects TRBV18 to TRBJ2-7; D possibly corresponds to TRBD1 (6 bases). V was clipped by 6 bases and J by 2 bases, with 17 bases between them. Per germline, CDR1 KGHSH and CDR2 LQKENI. This CDR3 is built from 15 residues. The CDR3 sequence is CASSLDSGAPYEQYF. In DNA, the CDR3 is TGTGCCAGCTCGCTGGACTCAGGGGCGCCCTACGAGCAGTACTTC.

The J gene is TRBJ2-7, the V gene TRBV28, with D hard to call. This CDR3 comprises 14 residues. Trimming took off 6 bases at V and 6 bases at J, with 18 bases between the two ends. CDR1 and CDR2 from the germline V gene are MDHEN and SYDVKM. The DNA of the CDR3 is TGTGCCAGCAGCCCTGACCCCTATACGGGCGAGCAGTACTTC. Translated: CASSPDPYTGEQYF.

The chain joins TRBV9 to TRBJ2-2; D call uncertain. This CDR3 has 15 amino acids. Germline CDR1 is SGDLS and CDR2 is YYNGEE. V lost 3 bases and J 5 bases, leaving 14 bases between the germline ends. This CDR3 is CASSAPPPWTGELFF. CDR3 bases: TGTGCCAGCAGCGCCCCCCCACCGTGGACCGGGGAGCTGTTTTTT.

This clone was picked up one time. V usage is TRBV4-1 and J usage is TRBJ2-7; tentative D call: TRBD2 (7 bases). Germline V gives CDR1 MGHRA, CDR2 YSYEKL. Trimming left V 1 base short and J 7 bases short, with 14 bases between. The CDR3 sequence is 14 residues long. CDR3 sequence reads: CASSQVAGAGEQYF. CDR3 nucleotide sequence: TGCGCCAGCAGCCAAGTGGCGGGGGCGGGAGAGCAGTACTTC.

This clone has a single count. J is TRBJ1-2 and V is TRBV3-1 (or the pseudogene TRBV3-2); maybe TRBD1 (5 bases). This CDR3 contains 13 residues. Germline lookup yields CDR1 LGHDT and CDR2 YNNKEL (reference sequence). V shed 4 bases and J shed 1 base, with 7 bases lying between them. The CDR3 nucleotides read TGTGCCAGCAGCCTCGGGGGTAACTATGGCTACACCTTC. Translation: CASSLGGNYGYTF.

The chain couples TRBV5-4 to TRBJ2-7, with TRBD2 matching over 10 bases. Trimming cost V 4 bases and J 3 bases; bases outside gene matches: 7. From germline, CDR1 is SGHNT and CDR2 YYREEE (reference sequence). The CDR3 has 15 amino acids. CDR3 bases: TGTGCCAGCAGCCGTAGCGGGAGGTCCGGCTACGAGCAGTACTTC. It codes for CASSRSGRSGYEQYF.

This sequence joins TRBV29-1 and TRBJ1-1; no reliable D call. Germline assignment: CDR1 SQVTM and CDR2 ANQGSEA. V was clipped by 7 bases and J by 0 bases, with 6 bases between them. This CDR3 spans 11 amino acids. The CDR3 reads CSALLNTEAFF. The CDR3 bases are TGCAGCGCTCTCTTGAACACTGAAGCTTTCTTT. The full variable domain, in which reference TRBV29-1 and TRBJ1-1 provide the parts outside the CDR3, is SAVISQKPSRDICQRGTSLTIQCQVDSQVTMMFWYRQQPGQSLTLIATANQGSEATYESGFVIDKFPISRPNLTFSTLTVSNMSPEDSSIYLCSALLNTEAFFGQGTRLTVV.

The V call is TRBV28, the J call TRBJ1-6; D possibly corresponds to TRBD1 (6 bases). Germline V CDR1 and CDR2: MDHEN, SYDVKM. Trimming left V 6 bases short and J 10 bases short, with 22 bases between. The CDR3 loop spans 16 amino acids. The CDR3 spells CASSPRGHTSRSPLHF. The CDR3 coding sequence is TGTGCCAGCAGCCCCAGGGGACACACTTCAAGGTCACCCCTCCACTTT.

V and J are TRBV7-9 and TRBJ2-7, with no clear D. The CDR3 spans 11 residues. Germline-derived CDR1 and CDR2 are SEHNR and FQNEAQ (reference sequence). V was cut by 3 bases and J by 2 bases, with 2 bases left in between. The CDR3: CASSLTYEQYF. Written as DNA, the CDR3 is TGTGCCAGCAGCTTGACCTACGAGCAGTACTTC.

The chain's CDR3 is CASSPGTGLGYTF. CDR3 nucleotide sequence: TGTGCCAGCTCACCGGGGACAGGGCTCGGCTACACCTTC. The gene calls are TRBV18 and TRBJ1-2; 9 bases align to TRBD1. Trimming took 3 bases from V and 8 from J; bases not matched to a gene: 4. The CDR3 has 13 amino acids. CDR1 and CDR2 (germline): KGHSH, LQKENI. Full variable domain (missing parts from reference TRBV18 and TRBJ1-2): NAGVMQNPRHLVRRRGQEARLRCSPMKGHSHVYWYRQLPEEGLKFMVYLQKENIIDESGMPKERFSAEFPKEGPSILRIQQVVRGDSAAYFCASSPGTGLGYTFGSGTRLTVV.

V gene TRBV3-1 (or the pseudogene TRBV3-2) combines with J gene TRBJ1-2; possibly TRBD1 for D (5 bases). This CDR3 spans 11 amino acids. Trimming removed 1 base from V and 14 bases from J, with 11 bases in between. Germline-derived CDR1 and CDR2 are LGHDT and YNNKEL (reference sequence). The CDR3 DNA sequence: TGTGCCAGCAGCCAAGCCGGGGCCAGGACCTTC. This gives the protein CASSQAGARTF.

V and J are TRBV28 and TRBJ1-5, with no clear D. V lost 4 bases and J lost 5, with 6 bases in between. Per the germline V gene, CDR1 is MDHEN and CDR2 is SYDVKM. There are 12 residues in the CDR3. The CDR3 coding sequence is TGTGCCAGCAGTTCCTCCGATCAGCCCCAGCATTTT. Amino acid sequence: CASSSSDQPQHF.

The chain is built from TRBV7-2 and TRBJ1-1; TRBD1 is a possible D gene (6 bases). V was cut by 2 bases and J by 0 bases, with 10 bases left in between. This CDR3 spans 15 amino acids. Germline values: CDR1 SGHTA, CDR2 FQGNSA. DNA of the CDR3: TGTGCCAGCAGCTTACCGAGGGGGTTGAACACTGAAGCTTTCTTT. It specifies CASSLPRGLNTEAFF.

This chain joins TRBV11-2 and TRBJ2-2, with 8 bases identical to TRBD2. Trimming cost V 0 bases and J 6 bases; bases outside gene matches: 3. The germline V gene encodes CDR1 SGHAT and CDR2 FQNNGV. There are 15 residues in the CDR3. CDR3 in amino acids: CASSLERGGAGELFF. CDR3 in DNA: TGTGCCAGCAGCTTAGAACGGGGGGGCGCCGGGGAGCTGTTTTTT.

V usage is TRBV5-1 and J usage is TRBJ1-2; no firm D call. V lost 4 bases and J 8 bases, leaving 15 bases between the germline ends. There are 13 residues in the CDR3. Looked up from germline, CDR1 is SGHRS and CDR2 is YFSETQ. The CDR3 spells CASSTRGSGGYTF. The CDR3 coding sequence is TGCGCCAGCAGCACACGCGGCAGTGGGGGCTACACCTTC.

The chain carries TRBV4-3 and TRBJ1-2; TRBD1 is a possible D gene (6 bases). The CDR3 length is 15 residues. Trimming took off 1 base at V and 10 bases at J, with 19 bases between the two ends. The germline CDR1 and CDR2 sequences are LGHNA and YSLEER. The CDR3 sequence is CASSQAGAGAVDYTF. DNA for the CDR3: TGCGCCAGCAGCCAAGCAGGGGCAGGGGCTGTCGACTACACCTTC.

The V call is TRBV19, the J call TRBJ2-2; 10 bases agree with TRBD1. The V gene end was trimmed by 6 bases and the J gene end by 8 bases; junction bases not matched to a gene: 9. The CDR3 extends over 15 amino acids. The V gene's germline CDR1 is LNHDA and CDR2 SQIVND (reference sequence). In nucleotides, the CDR3 is TGTGCCAGTAGAATCGGGACAGGGGTAGAAGGGGAGCTGTTTTTT. Its protein product is CASRIGTGVEGELFF.

V usage is TRBV27 and J usage is TRBJ2-7; either TRBD1 or TRBD2 may fit D (5 bases each). Trimming removed 3 bases at V and 4 bases at J, with 10 bases between. The CDR3 spans 13 residues. Germline V lookup: CDR1 MNHEY, CDR2 SMNVEV (reference sequence). CDR3 DNA: TGTGCCAGCAGTTTTGATGGGGGTTACGAGCAGTACTTC. This sequence encodes CASSFDGGYEQYF.

V and J are TRBV5-1 and TRBJ1-6; 8 bases align to TRBD1. This CDR3 is 16 amino acids long. J was trimmed by 9 bases and V by 2 bases; bases with no gene match: 10. Germline CDR1 SGHRS, CDR2 YFSETQ. The CDR3, as DNA: TGCGCCAGCAGCTTCGGGAGTGGACAGGGTGGTTCACCCCTCCACTTT. It is translated as CASSFGSGQGGSPLHF.

The V call is TRBV24-1, the J call TRBJ2-3, with 7 bases matching TRBD1. V shed 0 bases and J 3 bases; nucleotides not matched to a gene: 2. The CDR3 has 15 residues. Germline V gene data show CDR1 as KGHDR and CDR2 as SFDVKD. CDR3 nucleotides: TGTGCCACCAGTGATTTGGACAGGGCTACAGATACGCAGTATTTT. It specifies CATSDLDRATDTQYF.

J is TRBJ2-7 and V is TRBV6-1; 7 bases fit TRBD1. This CDR3 is built from 13 residues. V dropped 4 bases and J dropped 4; count of bases not matched to a gene: 4. Germline loops: CDR1 MNHNS, CDR2 SASEGT. CDR3 bases: TGTGCCAGCAGTGCCTTCAGGGGGTACGAGCAGTACTTC. It is translated as CASSAFRGYEQYF.

This clone came up a few times. The chain recombines TRBV7-2 with TRBJ2-2; no clear D gene. CDR3 length: 13 residues. With 4 bases removed from V and 5 bases from J, the gap between germline ends came to 8 bases. The germline V gene has CDR1 SGHTA and CDR2 FQGNSA. CDR3 bases: TGTGCCAGCAGCTCGCAAACAACCGGGGAGCTGTTTTTT. Amino acid sequence: CASSSQTTGELFF.

CDR3 region: CASSSGGLYEQYF. CDR3 DNA sequence: TGTGCCAGCAGCTCAGGGGGACTTTACGAGCAGTACTTC. The chain links TRBV11-1 to TRBJ2-7, with a tentative D call TRBD1 (7 bases). Germline values: CDR1 SGHAT, CDR2 FQDESV (reference sequence). The CDR3 is 13 amino acids. Deletions cut 4 bases from V and 4 bases from J, with 11 bases between.

The chain combines TRBV6-1 with TRBJ1-2, with D maybe TRBD1 (5 bases). The germline V gene encodes CDR1 MNHNS and CDR2 SASEGT. The V gene lost 0 bases and the J gene lost 7 bases, with 9 bases spanning the gap. The CDR3 loop spans 13 amino acids. The chain's CDR3 is CASSEAIGAGYTF. The CDR3 DNA is TGTGCCAGCAGTGAAGCGATAGGGGCTGGCTACACCTTC.

The rearrangement joins TRBV29-1 to TRBJ2-7; either TRBD1 or TRBD2 may fit D (5 bases each). The CDR3 totals 14 residues. V lost 3 bases, J lost 0 bases, and 12 bases lay in between. Germline V gene sequence: CDR1 SQVTM, CDR2 ANQGSEA. CDR3 coding DNA: TGCAGCGTTGAGGGGACGCCCAGCTCCTACGAGCAGTACTTC. Its protein is CSVEGTPSSYEQYF.

J is TRBJ1-6 and V is TRBV3-1 (or the pseudogene TRBV3-2); D remains ambiguous. V lost 1 base and J lost 9, with 7 bases in between. Germline V gives CDR1 LGHDT, CDR2 YNNKEL (reference sequence). The CDR3 totals 13 residues. In DNA, the CDR3 is TGTGCCAGCAGCCAAGCGATAAGTTCACCCCTCCACTTT. This gives the protein CASSQAISSPLHF.

This sequence joins TRBV3-1 (or the pseudogene TRBV3-2) and TRBJ1-2, with D possibly matching TRBD1 (5 bases). CDR3 length: 13 residues. V lost 3 bases and J lost 3, with 8 bases in between. Germline loops: CDR1 LGHDT, CDR2 YNNKEL (reference sequence). Here the CDR3 reads CASSQGPHYGYTF. CDR3 in DNA: TGTGCCAGCAGCCAGGGACCGCACTATGGCTACACCTTC.

The V gene is TRBV29-1, the J gene TRBJ2-1; 9 bases agree with TRBD2. Germline CDR1 and CDR2: SQVTM and ANQGSEA. The CDR3 has 14 residues. V shed 1 base and J 7 bases; nucleotides not matched to a gene: 5. CDR3 residues: CSVEAISGGNEQFF. The CDR3 nucleotides are TGCAGCGTTGAAGCTATTAGCGGGGGTAATGAGCAGTTCTTC.

This chain uses TRBV9 with TRBJ1-2, with D possibly TRBD1 on 5 matching bases. CDR1 is SGDLS, CDR2 YYNGEE, per germline. CDR3 length equals 13 residues. Trimming removed 2 bases from V and 8 bases from J, with 13 bases in between. In DNA form, the CDR3 reads TGTGCCAGCAGCGTTCGGGGGGATGTGGGCTACACCTTC. Translating gives CASSVRGDVGYTF.